This entry is about one T cell receptor beta chain. The antigen is unknown. Both 60 Vbeta primers and 13 Jbeta primers went into the PCR. Sequencing used immunoSEQ multiplex PCR; TCRdb keeps in-frame clones, though not all of them. The profile covers over 70,000 clones, with about 67% appearing a single time and about 7.6% taken by the ten largest. CDR3 size: 16 residues. Trimming at V came to 3 bases and at J to 5 bases, leaving 10 bases not matched to a gene. The germline gives CDR1 LGHNA, CDR2 YNFKEQ. The data originate from a study of cytomegalovirus exposure and HLA in healthy donors. Study results and limitations: The only immune exposure information that was available was CMV serostatus. The study put 160 or so TCR beta chains on its list as cytomegalovirus-associated.

The TCR was taken from a man aged 35 to 55 in good health and CMV-seropositive. J is TRBJ1-2 and V is TRBV4-2, with 9 nucleotides matching TRBD1. Material: PBMCs. CDR3 DNA sequence: TGTGCCAGCAGCCAGAGCGCGACAGGGGGTGGATATGGCTACACCTTC. This translates into CASSQSATGGGYGYTF.